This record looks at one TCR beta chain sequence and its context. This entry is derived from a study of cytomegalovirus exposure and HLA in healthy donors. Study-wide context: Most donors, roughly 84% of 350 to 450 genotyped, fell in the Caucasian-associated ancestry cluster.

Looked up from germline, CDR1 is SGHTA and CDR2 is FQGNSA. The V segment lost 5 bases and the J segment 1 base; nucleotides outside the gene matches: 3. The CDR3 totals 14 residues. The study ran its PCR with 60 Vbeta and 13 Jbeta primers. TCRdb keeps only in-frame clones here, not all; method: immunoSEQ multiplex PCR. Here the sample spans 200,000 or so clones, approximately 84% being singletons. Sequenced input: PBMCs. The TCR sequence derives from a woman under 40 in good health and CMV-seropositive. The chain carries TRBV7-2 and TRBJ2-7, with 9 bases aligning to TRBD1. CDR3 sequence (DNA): TGTGCCAGCAGCCCGACAGGGGGTTCCTACGAGCAGTACTTC. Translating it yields CASSPTGGSYEQYF.